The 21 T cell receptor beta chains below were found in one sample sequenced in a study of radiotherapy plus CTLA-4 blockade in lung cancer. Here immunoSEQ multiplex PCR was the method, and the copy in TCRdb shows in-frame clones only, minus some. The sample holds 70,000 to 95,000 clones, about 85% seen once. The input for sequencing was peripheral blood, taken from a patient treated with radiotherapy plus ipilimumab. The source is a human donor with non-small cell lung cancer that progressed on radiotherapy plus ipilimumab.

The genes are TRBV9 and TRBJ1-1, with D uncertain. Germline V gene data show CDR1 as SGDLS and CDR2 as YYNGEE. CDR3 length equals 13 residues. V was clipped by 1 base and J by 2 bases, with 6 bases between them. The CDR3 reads CASSVLVNTEAFF. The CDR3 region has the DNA TGTGCCAGCAGCGTACTAGTAAACACTGAAGCTTTCTTT.

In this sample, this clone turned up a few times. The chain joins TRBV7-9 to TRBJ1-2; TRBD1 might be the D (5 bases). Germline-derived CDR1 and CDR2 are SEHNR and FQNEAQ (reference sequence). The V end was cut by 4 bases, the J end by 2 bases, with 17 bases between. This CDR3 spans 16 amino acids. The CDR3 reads CASSSLQTVQNYGYTF. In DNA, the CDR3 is TGTGCCAGCAGCTCCCTTCAGACAGTCCAGAACTATGGCTACACCTTC.

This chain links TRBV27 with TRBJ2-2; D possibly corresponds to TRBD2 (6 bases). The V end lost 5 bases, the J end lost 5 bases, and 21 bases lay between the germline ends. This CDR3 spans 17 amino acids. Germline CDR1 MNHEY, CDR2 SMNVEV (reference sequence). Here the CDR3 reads CASSPLRGPSSTGELFF. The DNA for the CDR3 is TGTGCCAGCAGTCCCCTGCGGGGCCCCTCATCGACCGGGGAGCTGTTTTTT.

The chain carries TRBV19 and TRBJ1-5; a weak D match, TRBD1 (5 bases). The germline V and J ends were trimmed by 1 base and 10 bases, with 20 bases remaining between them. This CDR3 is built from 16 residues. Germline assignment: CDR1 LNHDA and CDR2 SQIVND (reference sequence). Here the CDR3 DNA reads TGTGCCAGTAGTATAGCCCCAGGGCCTACAAATAGTCCCCAGCATTTT. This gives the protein CASSIAPGPTNSPQHF.

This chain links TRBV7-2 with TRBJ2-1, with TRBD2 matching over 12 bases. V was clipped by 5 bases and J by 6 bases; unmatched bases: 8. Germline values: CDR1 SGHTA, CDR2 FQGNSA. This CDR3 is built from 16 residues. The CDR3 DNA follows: TGTGCCAGCAGCCCCCTCGCGGGACTAGCGGGCAATGAGCAGTTCTTC. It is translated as CASSPLAGLAGNEQFF. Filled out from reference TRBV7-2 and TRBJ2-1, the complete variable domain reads GAGVSQSPSNKVTEKGKDVELRCDPISGHTALYWYRQSLGQGLEFLIYFQGNSAPDKSGLPSDRFSAERTGGSVSTLTIQRTQQEDSAVYLCASSPLAGLAGNEQFFGPGTRLTVL.

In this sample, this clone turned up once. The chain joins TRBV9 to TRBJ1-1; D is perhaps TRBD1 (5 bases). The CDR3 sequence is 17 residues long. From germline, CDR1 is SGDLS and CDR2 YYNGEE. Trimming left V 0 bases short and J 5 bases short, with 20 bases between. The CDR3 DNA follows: TGTGCCAGCAGCGTAGTGGAAGTGGGCCGGGGGAATACTGAAGCTTTCTTT. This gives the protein CASSVVEVGRGNTEAFF.

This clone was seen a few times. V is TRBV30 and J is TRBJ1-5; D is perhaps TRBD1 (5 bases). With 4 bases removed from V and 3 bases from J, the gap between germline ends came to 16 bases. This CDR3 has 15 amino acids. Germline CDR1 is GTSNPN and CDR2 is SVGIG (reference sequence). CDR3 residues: CAWTSPGTINQPQHF. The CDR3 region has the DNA TGTGCCTGGACCAGCCCCGGGACCATCAATCAGCCCCAGCATTTT.

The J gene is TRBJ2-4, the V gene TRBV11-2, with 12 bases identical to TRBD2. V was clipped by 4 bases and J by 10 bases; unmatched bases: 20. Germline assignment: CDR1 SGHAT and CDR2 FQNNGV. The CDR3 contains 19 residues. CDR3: CASSSNLRTSGIAALIQYF. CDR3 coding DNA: TGTGCCAGCAGCTCGAACCTTCGGACTAGCGGGATTGCAGCTTTGATTCAGTACTTC. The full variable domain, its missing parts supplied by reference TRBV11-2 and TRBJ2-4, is EAGVAQSPRYKIIEKRQSVAFWCNPISGHATLYWYQQILGQGPKLLIQFQNNGVVDDSQLPKDRFSAERLKGVDSTLKIQPAKLEDSAVYLCASSSNLRTSGIAALIQYFGAGTRLSVL.

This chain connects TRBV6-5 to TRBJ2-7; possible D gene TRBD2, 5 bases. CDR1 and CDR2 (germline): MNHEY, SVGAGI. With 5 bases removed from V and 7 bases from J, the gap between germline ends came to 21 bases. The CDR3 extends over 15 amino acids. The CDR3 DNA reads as TGTGCCAGCAGTCCCATTGCGGGTGCGGTCCCTGAGCAGTACTTC. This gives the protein CASSPIAGAVPEQYF.

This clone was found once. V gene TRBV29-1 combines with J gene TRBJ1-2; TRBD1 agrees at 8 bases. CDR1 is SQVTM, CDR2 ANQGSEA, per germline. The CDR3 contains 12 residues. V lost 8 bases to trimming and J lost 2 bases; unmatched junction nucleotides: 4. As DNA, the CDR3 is TGCAGCCCGGGACAGGAGAACTATGGCTACACCTTC. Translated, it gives CSPGQENYGYTF.

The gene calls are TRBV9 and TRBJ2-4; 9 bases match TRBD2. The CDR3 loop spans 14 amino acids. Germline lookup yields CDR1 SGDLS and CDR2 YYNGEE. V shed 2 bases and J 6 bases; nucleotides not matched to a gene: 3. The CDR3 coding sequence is TGTGCCAGCAGCGTTGCGGGAGGGGGAAACATTCAGTACTTC. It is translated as CASSVAGGGNIQYF. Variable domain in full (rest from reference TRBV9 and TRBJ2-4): DSGVTQTPKHLITATGQRVTLRCSPRSGDLSVYWYQQSLDQGLQFLIQYYNGEERAKGNILERFSAQQFPDLHSELNLSSLELGDSALYFCASSVAGGGNIQYFGAGTRLSVL.

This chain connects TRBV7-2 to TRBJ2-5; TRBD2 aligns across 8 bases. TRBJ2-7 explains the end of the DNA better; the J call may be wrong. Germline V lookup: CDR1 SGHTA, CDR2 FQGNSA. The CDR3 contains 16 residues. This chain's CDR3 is CASSLGGGGGIYEQYF. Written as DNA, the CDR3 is TGTGCCAGCAGCTTAGGAGGTGGCGGGGGGATCTACGAGCAGTACTTC.

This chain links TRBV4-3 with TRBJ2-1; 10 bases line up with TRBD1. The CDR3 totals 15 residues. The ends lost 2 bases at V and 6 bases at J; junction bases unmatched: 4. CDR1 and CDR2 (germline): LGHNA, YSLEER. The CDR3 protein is CASSQRDRGSNEQFF. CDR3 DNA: TGCGCCAGCAGCCAAAGGGACAGGGGTAGCAATGAGCAGTTCTTC.

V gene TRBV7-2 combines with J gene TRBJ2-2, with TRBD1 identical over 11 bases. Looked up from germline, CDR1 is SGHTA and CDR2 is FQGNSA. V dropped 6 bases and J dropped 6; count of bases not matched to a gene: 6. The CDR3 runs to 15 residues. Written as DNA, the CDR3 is TGTGCCAGCAGTCCCGGACAGGGGGCCGCCGGGGAGCTGTTTTTT. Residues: CASSPGQGAAGELFF.

This CDR3 reads CASSFTGTGPNEQFF. As DNA, the CDR3 is TGTGCCAGCAGCTTTACCGGGACAGGGCCCAATGAGCAGTTCTTC. This chain connects TRBV5-6 to TRBJ2-1; TRBD1 matches 9 bases. The germline gives CDR1 SGHDT, CDR2 YYEEEE. The CDR3 length is 15 residues. Trimming at V came to 2 bases and at J to 6 bases, leaving 6 bases not matched to a gene.

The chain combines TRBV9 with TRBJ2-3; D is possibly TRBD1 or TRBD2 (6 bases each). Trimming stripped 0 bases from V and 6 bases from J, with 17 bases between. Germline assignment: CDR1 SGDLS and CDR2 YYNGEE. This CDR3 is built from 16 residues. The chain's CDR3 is CASSVDSRGPSDTQYF. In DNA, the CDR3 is TGTGCCAGCAGCGTAGATTCCCGGGGGCCAAGTGATACGCAGTATTTT.

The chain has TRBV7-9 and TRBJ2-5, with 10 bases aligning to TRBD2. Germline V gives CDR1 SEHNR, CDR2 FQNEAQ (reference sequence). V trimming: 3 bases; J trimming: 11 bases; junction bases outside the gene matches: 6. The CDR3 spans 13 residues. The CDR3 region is CASSFSLAGEQYF. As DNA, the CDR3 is TGTGCCAGCAGCTTTAGTCTAGCGGGGGAACAGTACTTC.

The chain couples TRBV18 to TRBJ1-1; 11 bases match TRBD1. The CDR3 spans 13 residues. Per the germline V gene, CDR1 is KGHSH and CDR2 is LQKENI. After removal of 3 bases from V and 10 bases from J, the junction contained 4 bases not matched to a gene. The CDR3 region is CASSPGTGGVAFF. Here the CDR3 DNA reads TGTGCCAGCTCACCCGGGACAGGGGGAGTAGCTTTCTTT. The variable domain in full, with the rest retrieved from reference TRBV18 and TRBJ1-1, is NAGVMQNPRHLVRRRGQEARLRCSPMKGHSHVYWYRQLPEEGLKFMVYLQKENIIDESGMPKERFSAEFPKEGPSILRIQQVVRGDSAAYFCASSPGTGGVAFFGQGTRLTVV.

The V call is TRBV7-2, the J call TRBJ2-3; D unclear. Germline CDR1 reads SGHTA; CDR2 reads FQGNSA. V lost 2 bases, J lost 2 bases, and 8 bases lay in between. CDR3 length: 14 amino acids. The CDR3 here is CASSLRVATDTQYF. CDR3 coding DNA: TGTGCCAGCAGCTTAAGGGTGGCCACAGATACGCAGTATTTT.

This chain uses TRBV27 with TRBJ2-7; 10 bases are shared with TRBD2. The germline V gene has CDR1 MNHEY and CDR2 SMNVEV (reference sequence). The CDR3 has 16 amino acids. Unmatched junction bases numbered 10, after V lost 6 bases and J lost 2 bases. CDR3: CASRPNPGLATYEQYF. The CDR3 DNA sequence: TGTGCCAGCAGACCGAATCCGGGACTAGCGACCTACGAGCAGTACTTC.

Written as DNA, the CDR3 is TGCAGTGCTACCCGATCAGAGCAGTACTTC. This translates into CSATRSEQYF. J is TRBJ2-7 and V is TRBV20-1, with D unresolved. V was trimmed by 4 bases and J by 7 bases, leaving 8 bases between them. In germline, CDR1 is DFQATT, CDR2 SNEGSKA (reference sequence). This CDR3 is 10 amino acids long.